Listed below are T cell receptor beta chains from one sample, sequenced in a study of cytomegalovirus exposure and HLA in healthy donors. Sequencing used immunoSEQ multiplex PCR; TCRdb keeps in-frame clones, though not all of them. Listed are roughly 60,000 clones; roughly 2.1% falls within the top ten. What was sequenced was PBMCs. These receptors were collected from a young woman in good health and CMV-seronegative. The CDR3 runs from the conserved cysteine through the conserved F or W. Fields, in order: V gene, D gene, J gene, CDR3 protein, CDR3 DNA. A D gene is named only where the DNA matches it firmly.

>TRBV11-3|NA|TRBJ1-1
CASSFSGQNTEAFF
TGTGCCAGCAGCTTCTCAGGGCAGAACACTGAAGCTTTCTTT
>TRBV5-6|NA|TRBJ1-3
CASSLGEPGNTIYF
TGTGCCAGCAGCTTGGGCGAGCCAGGAAACACCATATATTTT
>TRBV30|NA|TRBJ2-3
CASEDSYTDTQYF
TGTGCCTCCGAAGACTCCTACACAGATACGCAGTATTTT
>TRBV5-5|NA|TRBJ1-4
CASLKEPRTNEKLFF
TGTGCCAGCCTAAAAGAGCCCAGGACTAATGAAAAACTGTTTTTT
>TRBV5-1|NA|TRBJ1-4
CASSLEGDSEKLFF
TGCGCCAGCAGCTTGGAAGGGGATAGTGAAAAACTGTTTTTT
>TRBV7-9|NA|TRBJ1-1
CASSLVSGAGEAFF
TGTGCCAGCAGCTTAGTGAGCGGGGCTGGTGAAGCTTTCTTT
>TRBV4-1|TRBD1|TRBJ1-2
CASSQLISDRGQGYTF
TGCGCCAGCAGCCAGTTAATAAGTGACAGGGGGCAAGGCTACACCTTC
>TRBV5-1|NA|TRBJ2-1
CASRISGVTDNEQFF
TGCGCCAGCAGGATTAGCGGAGTCACCGACAATGAGCAGTTCTTC
>TRBV7-7|TRBD2|TRBJ2-3
CASSASAGDTQYF
TGTGCTAGCAGCGCGTCAGCGGGAGACACGCAGTATTTT
>TRBV23-1|TRBD1|TRBJ2-7
CASSQTDRQVSKQYF
TGCGCCAGCAGTCAAACGGACAGGCAGGTTTCCAAGCAGTACTTC
>TRBV27|TRBD1|TRBJ1-1
CASRTGSTEAFF
TGTGCCAGCAGGACAGGGAGCACTGAAGCTTTCTTT
>TRBV6-4|NA|TRBJ2-7
CANSLTESEQYF
TGTGCCAACTCTTTGACGGAGTCAGAGCAGTACTTC
>TRBV15|NA|TRBJ1-2
CATSRGGPVDGYTF
TGTGCCACCAGCAGAGGCGGCCCAGTTGATGGCTACACCTTC
>TRBV11-3|TRBD2|TRBJ2-3
CASSPASGIATDTQYF
TGTGCCAGCAGCCCTGCTAGCGGGATTGCGACAGATACGCAGTATTTT
>TRBV4-2|TRBD2|TRBJ2-3
CASSRTSNPDTQYF
TGTGCCAGCAGCCGGACTAGCAACCCAGATACGCAGTATTTT
>TRBV19|TRBD2|TRBJ2-7
CASGAVSGDEQYF
TGTGCCAGTGGGGCCGTTAGCGGGGACGAGCAGTACTTC
>TRBV7-9|NA|TRBJ2-2
CASSLTGVSGELFF
TGTGCCAGCAGCTTAACGGGAGTGAGCGGGGAGCTGTTTTTT
>TRBV7-2|NA|TRBJ1-5
CASSAPSGVPRPQHF
TGTGCCAGCAGCGCCCCTTCCGGGGTTCCGCGGCCCCAGCATTTT
>TRBV7-9|NA|TRBJ2-5
CASSFLSAAETQYF
TGTGCCAGCAGCTTCTTATCTGCGGCGGAGACCCAGTACTTC
>TRBV5-5|NA|TRBJ1-5
CASSRSGEGSQPQHF
TGTGCCAGCAGCCGCTCCGGGGAGGGGAGTCAGCCCCAGCATTTT
>TRBV28|NA|TRBJ1-3
CASSLRGSGNTIYF
TGTGCCAGCAGTCTGAGGGGGTCTGGAAACACCATATATTTT
>TRBV12-5|NA|TRBJ1-1
CASGLEPDTEAFF
TGTGCTAGTGGTTTGGAACCGGACACTGAAGCTTTCTTT
>TRBV2|NA|TRBJ1-2
CASSGQPFYGYTF
TGTGCCAGCAGTGGACAGCCCTTCTATGGCTACACCTTC
>TRBV28|NA|TRBJ1-1
CASSLGEGEAFF
TGTGCCAGCAGCCTCGGGGAAGGTGAAGCTTTCTTT
>TRBV5-4|TRBD1|TRBJ2-7
CASSLGTGLYEQYF
TGTGCCAGCAGCTTGGGGACAGGGCTATACGAGCAGTACTTC
>TRBV2|NA|TRBJ2-1
CASITTGTSQFF
TGTGCCAGCATTACCACCGGGACTTCGCAGTTCTTC
>TRBV4-2|TRBD1|TRBJ1-1
CASSQPGQGLSAFF
TGTGCCAGCAGCCAACCGGGACAGGGGTTGTCGGCTTTCTTT
>TRBV5-1|TRBD1|TRBJ2-5
CASSLGTVKETQYF
TGCGCCAGCAGTCTCGGGACAGTGAAAGAGACCCAGTACTTC
>TRBV4-1|TRBD2|TRBJ2-7
CASSRLAQGLAYEQYF
TGCGCCAGCAGCCGACTGGCGCAGGGACTAGCCTACGAGCAGTACTTC
>TRBV4-1|TRBD1|TRBJ1-2
CASSQDTQGIYGYTF
TGCGCCAGCAGCCAAGATACACAGGGGATCTATGGCTACACCTTC
>TRBV5-1|NA|TRBJ2-3
CASSIRPRPSTDTQYF
TGCGCCAGCAGCATAAGGCCTAGACCAAGCACAGATACGCAGTATTTT
>TRBV5-6|TRBD1|TRBJ1-3
CASSAQTGGGNTIYF
TGTGCCAGCAGCGCCCAGACAGGGGGCGGAAACACCATATATTTT
>TRBV28|NA|TRBJ2-7
CASSSGVYEQYF
TGTGCCAGCAGTTCGGGGGTATACGAGCAGTACTTC
>TRBV5-4|NA|TRBJ1-3
CASSSGGSGNTIYF
TGTGCCAGCAGCTCCGGGGGCTCTGGAAACACCATATATTTT
>TRBV5-1|NA|TRBJ1-1
CASSLMGYRGTEAFF
TGCGCCAGCAGCTTGATGGGGTATCGGGGCACTGAAGCTTTCTTT
>TRBV10-3|TRBD1|TRBJ2-7
CASTTGAYEQYF
TGTGCCTCGACGACAGGGGCCTACGAGCAGTACTTC
>TRBV6-1|NA|TRBJ2-2
CASSGRRGKDYTGELFF
TGTGCCAGCAGTGGGCGGCGCGGAAAAGATTACACCGGGGAGCTGTTTTTT
>TRBV27|TRBD1|TRBJ1-4
CASRRTGGNEKLFF
TGTGCCAGCAGACGGACAGGGGGAAATGAAAAACTGTTTTTT
>TRBV30|NA|TRBJ1-3
CAWSFGSSGNTIYF
TGTGCCTGGAGTTTTGGGAGCTCTGGAAACACCATATATTTT
>TRBV5-1|TRBD2|TRBJ2-3
CASSAGLAGSTDTQYF
TGCGCCAGCAGCGCGGGACTAGCGGGTAGCACAGATACGCAGTATTTT
>TRBV5-1|NA|TRBJ2-1
CASSLGGAYNEQFF
TGCGCCAGCAGCTTGGGGGGGGCCTACAATGAGCAGTTCTTC